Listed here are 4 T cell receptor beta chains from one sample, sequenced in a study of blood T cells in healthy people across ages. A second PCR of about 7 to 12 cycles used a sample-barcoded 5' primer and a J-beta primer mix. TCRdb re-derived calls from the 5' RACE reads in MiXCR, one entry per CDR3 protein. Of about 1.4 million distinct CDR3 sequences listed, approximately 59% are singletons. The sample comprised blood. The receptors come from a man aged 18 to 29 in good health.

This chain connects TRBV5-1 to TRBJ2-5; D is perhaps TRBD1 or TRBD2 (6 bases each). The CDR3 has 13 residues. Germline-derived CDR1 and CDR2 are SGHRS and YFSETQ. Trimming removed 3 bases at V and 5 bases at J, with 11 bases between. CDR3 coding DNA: TGCGCCAGCAGCTCATCGGGGGCTGAGACCCAGTACTTC. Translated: CASSSSGAETQYF. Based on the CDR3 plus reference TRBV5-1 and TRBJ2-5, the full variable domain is KAGVTQTPRYLIKTRGQQVTLSCSPISGHRSVSWYQQTPGQGLQFLFEYFSETQRNKGNFPGRFSGRQFSNSRSEMNVSTLELGDSALYLCASSSSGAETQYFGPGTRLLVL.

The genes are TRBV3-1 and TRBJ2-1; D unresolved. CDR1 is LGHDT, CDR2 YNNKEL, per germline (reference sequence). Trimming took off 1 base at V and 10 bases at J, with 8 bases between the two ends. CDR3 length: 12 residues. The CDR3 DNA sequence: TGTGCCAGCAGCCAAGGGAAGATAGAGCAGTTCTTC. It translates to CASSQGKIEQFF.

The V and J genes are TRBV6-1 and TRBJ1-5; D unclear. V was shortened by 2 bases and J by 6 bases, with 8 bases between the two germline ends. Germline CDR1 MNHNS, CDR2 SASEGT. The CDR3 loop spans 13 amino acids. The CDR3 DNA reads TGTGCCAGCAGTGAAATTTATCGTCAGCCCCAGCATTTT. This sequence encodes CASSEIYRQPQHF.

In nucleotides, the CDR3 is TGTGCCAGCAGCCAACCGGAGGGGAACACAGATACGCAGTATTTT. Translation gives CASSQPEGNTDTQYF. The rearrangement joins TRBV3-1 to TRBJ2-3, with a possible D match to TRBD2 (6 bases). V was shortened by 2 bases and J by 2 bases, with 11 bases between the two germline ends. Looked up from germline, CDR1 is LGHDT and CDR2 is YNNKEL (reference sequence). The CDR3 length is 15 residues.